Listed here are 12 T cell receptor beta chains from one sample, sequenced in a study of cytomegalovirus exposure and HLA in healthy donors. PCR employed 60 Vbeta and 13 Jbeta primers. The table came from immunoSEQ multiplex PCR; TCRdb's copy has only in-frame clones and leaves some out. The sample has about 140,000 clones, around 82% seen once. Sequenced material: PBMCs. The receptors come from a woman aged 40 to 50 in good health and CMV-seropositive.

The chain couples TRBV19 to TRBJ2-1; possibly TRBD1 for D (5 bases). The V end was cut by 9 bases, the J end by 5 bases, with 17 bases between. The germline CDR1 and CDR2 sequences are LNHDA and SQIVND (reference sequence). The CDR3 is 14 residues long. For the CDR3, the DNA is TGTGCCAGCAGGGTCCTATACACCGACAATGAGCAGTTCTTC. Its translation: CASRVLYTDNEQFF.

This chain joins TRBV5-1 and TRBJ2-3; TRBD1 agrees at 9 bases. The V and J ends lost 0 bases and 4 bases, in that order; junction bases with no gene match: 0. Germline loops: CDR1 SGHRS, CDR2 YFSETQ. The CDR3 has 14 residues. The CDR3 coding sequence is TGCGCCAGCAGCTTGGGACAGGGGGCAGATACGCAGTATTTT. Translating it yields CASSLGQGADTQYF.

This chain links TRBV5-6 with TRBJ1-6, with a possible D match to TRBD1 (6 bases). Germline CDR1 is SGHDT and CDR2 is YYEEEE. This CDR3 is built from 16 residues. Trimming cost V 3 bases and J 6 bases, with 16 bases left between them. In DNA, the CDR3 is TGTGCCAGCAGCTCGGAACTAGGACAGCCTAATTCACCCCTCCACTTT. It encodes CASSSELGQPNSPLHF.

On this clone: A read error may account for a junction end that differs from germline. Here the CDR3 reads CASKIENLPQHF. CDR3 bases: TGTGCCAGCAAAATCGAGAATCTGCCCCAGCATTTT. V gene TRBV11-3 combines with J gene TRBJ1-5; D unclear. Germline values: CDR1 SGHNT, CDR2 YENEEA. The CDR3 has 12 residues.

The chain joins TRBV5-1 to TRBJ2-1; 9 bases are shared with TRBD2. Unmatched junction bases numbered 6, after V lost 4 bases and J lost 7 bases. This CDR3 has 14 residues. Per germline, CDR1 SGHRS and CDR2 YFSETQ. The chain's CDR3 is CASSGAGGNNEQFF. Written as DNA, the CDR3 is TGCGCCAGCAGCGGTGCGGGAGGGAATAATGAGCAGTTCTTC.

The chain is built from TRBV30 and TRBJ2-1, with 14 bases matching TRBD2. Germline trimming cut 1 base from V and 0 bases from J; bases unmatched to any gene: 17. The CDR3 length is 22 residues. Germline V gene data show CDR1 as GTSNPN and CDR2 as SVGIG (reference sequence). Here the CDR3 DNA reads TGTGCCTGGAGTGAACTTATAGCGGGACTAGCGGGAGTTCACACCTCCTACAATGAGCAGTTCTTC. It yields the protein CAWSELIAGLAGVHTSYNEQFF.

The rearrangement links TRBV5-1 to TRBJ1-5, with D tentatively TRBD1 (6 bases). V was clipped by 4 bases and J by 0 bases, with 11 bases between them. Germline CDR1 and CDR2: SGHRS and YFSETQ. The CDR3 contains 15 residues. CDR3 residues: CASSVSGDSNQPQHF. Here the CDR3 DNA reads TGCGCCAGCAGCGTTTCAGGGGATAGCAATCAGCCCCAGCATTTT.

This chain uses TRBV19 with TRBJ1-5; D unresolved. Per the germline V gene, CDR1 is LNHDA and CDR2 is SQIVND (reference sequence). Trimming took 1 base from V and 4 from J, leaving 5 bases between them. CDR3 length equals 13 residues. CDR3 residues: CASSIGVNQPQHF. CDR3 nucleotide sequence: TGTGCCAGTAGTATAGGAGTAAATCAGCCCCAGCATTTT.

This chain joins TRBV13 and TRBJ2-7; maybe TRBD2 (5 bases). The germline V and J ends were trimmed by 5 bases and 6 bases, with 20 bases remaining between them. Germline V gene data show CDR1 as PRHDT and CDR2 as FYEKMQ (reference sequence). The CDR3 sequence is 15 residues long. CDR3 amino acids: CASSPRRRGGGEQYF. In DNA form, the CDR3 reads TGTGCCAGCAGCCCCCGGCGACGGGGTGGAGGCGAGCAGTACTTC.

The chain joins TRBV10-2 to TRBJ1-2; D not certain. CDR1 and CDR2 (germline): WSHSY, SAAADI. This CDR3 has 13 residues. Trimming stripped 3 bases from V and 8 bases from J, with 13 bases between. CDR3 amino acids: CASSESGRRGYTF. CDR3 nucleotide sequence: TGCGCCAGCAGTGAAAGTGGGAGACGAGGCTACACCTTC.

Only one count was recorded for this clone. The V call is TRBV5-4, the J call TRBJ2-3, with 8 bases that match TRBD1. J gave up 3 bases and V 5 bases, and 5 bases lay outside the gene matches. The CDR3 loop spans 14 amino acids. The germline CDR1 and CDR2 sequences are SGHNT and YYREEE (reference sequence). CDR3 loop: CASSSRGQTDTQYF. The CDR3 DNA sequence: TGTGCCAGCAGTAGCAGGGGGCAGACAGATACGCAGTATTTT.

The chain couples TRBV2 to TRBJ2-7; 11 bases fit TRBD2. There are 14 residues in the CDR3. The V gene's germline CDR1 is SNHLY and CDR2 FYNNEI. The junction had 2 bases not matched to a gene; V was cut back by 7 bases and J by 0 bases. This CDR3 reads CASKTSGTSYEQYF. In DNA, the CDR3 is TGTGCCAGCAAGACTAGCGGGACCTCCTACGAGCAGTACTTC.